These 27 T cell receptor beta chains were sequenced from one sample in a study of preoperative IRX-2 immunotherapy in early breast cancer. This table comes from immunoSEQ multiplex PCR, and its TCRdb copy is limited to in-frame clones, with some not included. The sample includes around 28,000 clones, about four fifths of them seen just once. Specified treatment: preoperative locoregional IRX-2 cytokine immunotherapy. The sample was lymph node tissue, taken before IRX-2 immunotherapy. The receptors stem from a human donor with breast cancer.

V and J are TRBV11-3 and TRBJ1-2; TRBD1 agrees at 10 bases. There are 14 residues in the CDR3. Germline V CDR1 and CDR2: SGHNT, YENEEA. After removal of 1 base from V and 4 bases from J, the junction contained 0 bases not matched to a gene. For the CDR3, the DNA is TGTGCCAGCAGCTTAGGACAGGGGGCCTATGGCTACACCTTC. Its translation is CASSLGQGAYGYTF.

This clone was seen only a few times. This sequence joins TRBV6-8 and TRBJ2-2; TRBD1 aligns across 8 bases. V lost 10 bases and J lost 5; bases outside the gene matches: 9. Germline-derived CDR1 and CDR2 are MNHGY and SAAAGT. There are 14 residues in the CDR3. CDR3 sequence reads: CATQGQVLTGELFF. In DNA, the CDR3 is TGTGCCACCCAGGGACAGGTCTTAACCGGGGAGCTGTTTTTT.

The rearrangement links TRBV9 to TRBJ2-3, with a possible D match to TRBD1 (6 bases). CDR1 and CDR2 (germline): SGDLS, YYNGEE. This CDR3 is built from 15 residues. V shed 7 bases and J shed 2 bases, with 17 bases lying between them. CDR3 residues: CASSRVVGATDTQYF. CDR3 nucleotides: TGTGCCAGCTCGAGGGTTGTGGGGGCCACAGATACGCAGTATTTT. The full variable domain, rest sourced from reference TRBV9 and TRBJ2-3, is DSGVTQTPKHLITATGQRVTLRCSPRSGDLSVYWYQQSLDQGLQFLIQYYNGEERAKGNILERFSAQQFPDLHSELNLSSLELGDSALYFCASSRVVGATDTQYFGPGTRLTVL.

The chain recombines TRBV6-8 with TRBJ1-1; D gene uncertain. CDR1 is MNHGY, CDR2 SAAAGT, per germline. CDR3 length: 12 amino acids. V was cut by 4 bases and J by 1 base, with 4 bases left in between. This chain's CDR3 is CASSWTNTEAFF. The CDR3 nucleotides are TGTGCCAGCAGTTGGACGAACACTGAAGCTTTCTTT.

V and J are TRBV18 and TRBJ2-3; D is perhaps TRBD1 or TRBD2 (5 bases each). This CDR3 is built from 14 residues. The ends were cut back, 4 bases at V and 4 bases at J, with 12 bases in the middle. CDR1 KGHSH and CDR2 LQKENI come from the germline V gene. The CDR3 protein is CASSLGTPPDTQYF. The CDR3, as DNA: TGTGCCAGCTCACTCGGGACCCCCCCAGATACGCAGTATTTT.

This sequence joins TRBV18 and TRBJ1-1; D call uncertain. Germline V CDR1 and CDR2: KGHSH, LQKENI. This CDR3 is 14 amino acids long. V was trimmed by 3 bases and J by 4 bases, leaving 12 bases between them. CDR3 sequence (DNA): TGTGCCAGCTCACCGACACGCGGTAGCACTGAAGCTTTCTTT. Its translation is CASSPTRGSTEAFF.

This chain connects TRBV30 to TRBJ1-1; D remains unclear. V was clipped by 3 bases and J by 3 bases, with 14 bases between them. The CDR3 is made up of 14 amino acids. The germline V gene has CDR1 GTSNPN and CDR2 SVGIG (reference sequence). The CDR3: CAWRLAATYTEAFF. The CDR3, as DNA: TGTGCCTGGAGATTGGCAGCCACCTACACTGAAGCTTTCTTT.

This rearrangement joins TRBV15 to TRBJ2-6; possible D gene TRBD1, 5 bases. This CDR3 is built from 16 residues. The V gene's germline CDR1 is LNHNV and CDR2 YYDKDF (reference sequence). Trimming stripped 3 bases from V and 2 bases from J, with 11 bases between. CDR3 sequence reads: CATSSPDRPGANVLTF. The CDR3 DNA is TGTGCCACCAGCAGTCCTGACAGACCTGGGGCCAACGTCCTGACTTTC.

V gene TRBV19 combines with J gene TRBJ2-3; unclear D gene. V lost 6 bases and J 2 bases, leaving 9 bases between the germline ends. CDR1 and CDR2 (germline): LNHDA, SQIVND (reference sequence). The CDR3 extends over 13 amino acids. In DNA, the CDR3 is TGTGCCAGTAGCCGAGAAGCCACAGATACGCAGTATTTT. It specifies CASSREATDTQYF.

This clone has only one observation. The J gene is TRBJ2-3, the V gene TRBV6-8; weak D call: TRBD2 (5 bases). This CDR3 is built from 14 residues. Germline V gene sequence: CDR1 MNHGY, CDR2 SAAAGT. The V and J ends lost 8 bases and 1 base respectively, with 13 bases between them. CDR3 sequence reads: CASSVMGGTDTQYF. The DNA of the CDR3 is TGTGCCAGCTCCGTGATGGGAGGCACAGATACGCAGTATTTT.

This clone was seen only a few times. The chain combines TRBV11-3 with TRBJ1-1, with D tentatively TRBD1 (5 bases). The V gene lost 3 bases and the J gene lost 4 bases, with 12 bases spanning the gap. This CDR3 contains 14 residues. Germline values: CDR1 SGHNT, CDR2 YENEEA. The CDR3 DNA follows: TGTGCCAGCAGCTTGCAGGGTAAGGGCACTGAAGCTTTCTTT. The encoded protein is CASSLQGKGTEAFF.

The rearrangement joins TRBV7-6 to TRBJ2-7; D not resolved. Trimming cost V 3 bases and J 0 bases, with 12 bases left between them. Germline-derived CDR1 and CDR2 are SGHVS and FNYEAQ. The CDR3 has 15 amino acids. The CDR3 loop reads CASSFRRPHSYEQYF. CDR3 sequence (DNA): TGTGCCAGCAGCTTTAGACGGCCCCACTCCTACGAGCAGTACTTC.

DNA for the CDR3: TGTGCCAGCAGCTTGGACGGGGCCAGCTATGGCTACACCTTC. Translation: CASSLDGASYGYTF. This chain connects TRBV11-3 to TRBJ1-2; weak D call: TRBD1 (5 bases). Germline CDR1 is SGHNT and CDR2 is YENEEA. The CDR3 contains 14 residues. Between the trimmed V and J ends, which lost 3 bases and 4 bases, there was a span of 12 bases.

This clone was recorded only once. This chain joins TRBV6-8 and TRBJ2-7, with D unclear. V shed 6 bases and J shed 0 bases, with 12 bases lying between them. The CDR3 has 14 amino acids. From germline, CDR1 is MNHGY and CDR2 SAAAGT. The chain's CDR3 is CASRSQRTSYEQYF. As DNA, the CDR3 is TGTGCCAGCAGATCCCAGCGAACCTCCTACGAGCAGTACTTC.

The V and J genes are TRBV12-2 and TRBJ1-1; TRBD1, as called in the table, went unchecked against the DNA. TRBV12-2 is a pseudogene locus. This CDR3 comprises 16 residues. DNA for the CDR3: TGTGCAAGTCGCAATCAGGTTCTCCCGTGGGTCACTGAAGCTTTCTTT. This codes for CASRNQVLPWVTEAFF.

The chain couples TRBV19 to TRBJ2-2, with D perhaps TRBD1 or TRBD2 (5 bases each). Trimming removed 5 bases at V and 1 base at J, with 14 bases between. The V gene's germline CDR1 is LNHDA and CDR2 SQIVND (reference sequence). This CDR3 region has 16 residues. CDR3 nucleotides: TGTGCCAGTAGTCCTCGGGGACGTCAGAACACCGGGGAGCTGTTTTTT. The encoded protein is CASSPRGRQNTGELFF.

This rearrangement joins TRBV6-8 to TRBJ2-4, with TRBD1 identical over 7 bases. V dropped 4 bases and J dropped 6; count of bases not matched to a gene: 9. This CDR3 has 15 residues. The V gene's germline CDR1 is MNHGY and CDR2 SAAAGT. The chain's CDR3 is CASSSQYRGRNIQYF. The CDR3 DNA is TGTGCCAGCAGTTCGCAATACAGGGGCCGAAACATTCAGTACTTC.

The rearrangement links TRBV15 to TRBJ2-3; 8 bases align to TRBD1. This CDR3 spans 16 amino acids. V lost 0 bases and J lost 5; bases outside the gene matches: 7. Germline V lookup: CDR1 LNHNV, CDR2 YYDKDF (reference sequence). The CDR3 sequence: CATSRDGQGVKDTQYF. CDR3 coding DNA: TGTGCCACCAGCAGAGATGGACAGGGCGTGAAAGATACGCAGTATTTT.

There are a few counts of this clone. The genes are TRBV28 and TRBJ1-1; D unresolved. Germline CDR1 MDHEN, CDR2 SYDVKM. The CDR3 runs 12 residues. The ends were cut back, 9 bases at V and 7 bases at J, with 15 bases in the middle. The CDR3 nucleotides read TGTGCCAGTTCGTATTACAGAGATGAAGCTTTCTTT. Protein: CASSYYRDEAFF.

V is TRBV18 and J is TRBJ1-6; perhaps TRBD1 as D (6 bases). The CDR3 spans 15 residues. Trimming removed 3 bases at V and 7 bases at J, with 13 bases between. Germline V lookup: CDR1 KGHSH, CDR2 LQKENI. The CDR3 here is CASSPSGGANSPLHF. The CDR3 region has the DNA TGTGCCAGCTCACCTTCGGGGGGCGCGAATTCACCCCTCCACTTT.

This clone has a handful of counts. This chain connects TRBV6-8 to TRBJ1-2; 9 nucleotides align to TRBD1. The CDR3 covers 15 residues. V dropped 0 bases and J dropped 5; count of bases not matched to a gene: 4. Germline-derived CDR1 and CDR2 are MNHGY and SAAAGT. CDR3 loop: CASSYSQGAVYGYTF. For the CDR3, the DNA is TGTGCCAGCAGTTACTCACAGGGGGCGGTTTATGGCTACACCTTC.

The V and J genes are TRBV6-8 and TRBJ1-6; tentative D call: TRBD1 (6 bases). In germline, CDR1 is MNHGY, CDR2 SAAAGT. CDR3 length: 15 amino acids. The V end was cut by 0 bases, the J end by 12 bases, with 15 bases between. CDR3 DNA sequence: TGTGCCAGCAGTTACTCCTCGACAGGCCGAGAACCCCTCCACTTT. This encodes CASSYSSTGREPLHF.

This clone has only a few counts. V gene TRBV10-3 combines with J gene TRBJ1-4; D is unclear. V shed 0 bases and J shed 13 bases, with 12 bases lying between them. The CDR3 is 13 residues long. Germline values: CDR1 ENHRY, CDR2 SYGVKD. The CDR3, as DNA: TGTGCCATCAGTGAGTCGCGGGCGGACGGACTGTTTTTT. Translating gives CAISESRADGLFF.

This chain uses TRBV19 with TRBJ1-3, with D hard to call. This CDR3 has 14 residues. From germline, CDR1 is LNHDA and CDR2 SQIVND (reference sequence). V lost 1 base, J lost 0 bases, and 4 bases lay in between. The CDR3 coding sequence is TGTGCCAGTAGTATAGGGAGCTCTGGAAACACCATATATTTT. Its protein product is CASSIGSSGNTIYF.

The chain uses TRBV23-1 and TRBJ2-6; possibly TRBD1 or TRBD2 for D (5 bases each). TRBV23-1 carries the ORF label, with uncertain function. V lost 6 bases and J lost 0, with 24 bases in between. This CDR3 has 20 amino acids. CDR3 sequence reads: CASSLDGDRIFYSGANVLTF. The CDR3 DNA reads as TGCGCCAGCAGCTTAGATGGGGACCGCATTTTCTACTCTGGGGCCAACGTCCTGACTTTC.

Here the CDR3 reads CASSQGSGNTIYF. Here the CDR3 DNA reads TGTGCCAGCTCACAGGGGTCTGGAAACACCATATATTTT. The V and J genes are TRBV18 and TRBJ1-3; D may be TRBD1 (5 bases). Per the germline V gene, CDR1 is KGHSH and CDR2 is LQKENI. Between the trimmed V and J ends, which lost 4 bases and 1 base, there was a span of 5 bases. This CDR3 is 13 amino acids long. Full variable domain (remainder filled in from reference TRBV18 and TRBJ1-3): NAGVMQNPRHLVRRRGQEARLRCSPMKGHSHVYWYRQLPEEGLKFMVYLQKENIIDESGMPKERFSAEFPKEGPSILRIQQVVRGDSAAYFCASSQGSGNTIYFGEGSWLTVV.

This clone has a single count. V gene TRBV6-8 combines with J gene TRBJ2-2; D gene ambiguous. Trimming pared 0 bases from V and 7 bases from J, leaving 6 bases between. The V gene's germline CDR1 is MNHGY and CDR2 SAAAGT. The CDR3 spans 13 residues. The CDR3 DNA is TGTGCCAGCAGTTACTCTTATCGCGGGGAGCTGTTTTTT. Residues: CASSYSYRGELFF.